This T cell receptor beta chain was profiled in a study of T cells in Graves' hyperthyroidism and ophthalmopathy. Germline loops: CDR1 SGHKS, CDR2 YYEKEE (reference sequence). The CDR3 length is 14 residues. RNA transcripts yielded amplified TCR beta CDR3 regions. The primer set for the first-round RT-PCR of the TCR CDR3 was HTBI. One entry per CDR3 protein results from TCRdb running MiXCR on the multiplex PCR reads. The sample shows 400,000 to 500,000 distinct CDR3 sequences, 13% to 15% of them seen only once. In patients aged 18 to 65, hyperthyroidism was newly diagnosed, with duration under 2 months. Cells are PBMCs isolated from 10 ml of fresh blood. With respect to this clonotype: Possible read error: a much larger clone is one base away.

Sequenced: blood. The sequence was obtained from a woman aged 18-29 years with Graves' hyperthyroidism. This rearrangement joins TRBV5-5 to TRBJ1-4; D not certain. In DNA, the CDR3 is TGCGTCAGCAGCTTGAGAATCGGTTCGGAAAAACTGTTTTTT. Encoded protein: CVSSLRIGSEKLFF.